Following are 29 T cell receptor beta chains from one sample sequenced in a study of T cells in Graves' hyperthyroidism and ophthalmopathy. TCR beta CDR3 sequences were amplified from RNA transcripts. Carried out on the TCR CDR3, a first-round RT-PCR used the HTBI primer set. MiXCR, run by TCRdb on the multiplex PCR reads, gives a single entry per CDR3 protein. The sample records hundreds of thousands of distinct CDR3 sequences, about 38% being singletons. The sequencing input was blood. All receptors come from a man aged 18 to 30 with Graves' hyperthyroidism.

Note on this clonotype: This sequence may be a read error, since a much larger clone differs from it by one base. The conserved closing phenylalanine or tryptophan is absent in this CDR3, likely reflecting a read error. CDR3 amino acids: CASIPGTAHTEAFL. The CDR3 DNA sequence: TGTGCCAGCATCCCGGGGACGGCTCACACTGAAGCTTTCCTT. The rearrangement links TRBV2 to TRBJ1-1; the D gene is possibly TRBD1 (5 bases). Trimming cost V 7 bases and J 3 bases, with 15 bases left between them. The germline V gene has CDR1 SNHLY and CDR2 FYNNEI. The length of the CDR3 is 14 residues.

In this sample, this clonotype turned up many times. The rearrangement joins TRBV20-1 to TRBJ1-2, with 8 bases fitting TRBD1. The germline V gene has CDR1 DFQATT and CDR2 SNEGSKA (reference sequence). The CDR3 has 14 residues. The V gene end was trimmed by 2 bases and the J gene end by 2 bases; junction bases not matched to a gene: 4. The CDR3, as DNA: TGCAGTGCTAGAAGGGCAGGGGGCAACTATGGCTACACCTTC. It yields the protein CSARRAGGNYGYTF.

This clonotype was seen a handful of times. The chain carries TRBV19 and TRBJ2-5, with D uncertain. The V and J ends lost 3 bases and 4 bases respectively, with 6 bases between them. The CDR3 sequence is 12 residues long. The germline CDR1 and CDR2 sequences are LNHDA and SQIVND (reference sequence). The CDR3: CASSMTAETQYF. The CDR3 DNA follows: TGTGCCAGTAGTATGACGGCAGAGACCCAGTACTTC. Complete variable domain (other parts from reference TRBV19 and TRBJ2-5): DGGITQSPKYLFRKEGQNVTLSCEQNLNHDAMYWYRQDPGQGLRLIYYSQIVNDFQKGDIAEGYSVSREKKESFPLTVTSAQKNPTAFYLCASSMTAETQYFGPGTRLLVL.

This chain uses TRBV12-3 or TRBV12-4 with TRBJ1-5, with TRBD1 as a possible D gene (6 bases). This CDR3 contains 14 residues. Deletions cut 6 bases from V and 5 bases from J, with 14 bases between. Written as DNA, the CDR3 is TGTGCCAGCAGGTCAGGGGACAACTATCAGCCCCAGCATTTT. Residues: CASRSGDNYQPQHF.

This clonotype has ten or more counts. This sequence joins TRBV10-3 and TRBJ1-5; a possible D gene is TRBD1 (5 bases). V gave up 4 bases and J gave up 4 bases, with 14 bases separating them. The CDR3 has 15 residues. CDR1 is ENHRY and CDR2 is SYGVKD in the germline V gene. CDR3 loop: CAISAAGMGNQPQHF. In DNA, the CDR3 is TGTGCCATCAGTGCGGCAGGGATGGGGAATCAGCCCCAGCATTTT.

The chain couples TRBV5-1 to TRBJ1-1, with D perhaps matching TRBD1 (5 bases). Germline loops: CDR1 SGHRS, CDR2 YFSETQ. CDR3 length: 16 amino acids. Trimming removed 1 base from V and 0 bases from J, with 13 bases in between. Here the CDR3 DNA reads TGCGCCAGCAGCTTGTACAGGTTAGGGATGAACACTGAAGCTTTCTTT. The encoded protein is CASSLYRLGMNTEAFF.

The gene calls are TRBV20-1 and TRBJ1-5; the D gene is possibly TRBD1 (5 bases). This CDR3 spans 17 amino acids. The V end was cut by 2 bases, the J end by 0 bases, with 17 bases between. Germline CDR1 DFQATT, CDR2 SNEGSKA (reference sequence). The CDR3 reads CSARKGTGSLSNQPQHF. The CDR3 coding sequence is TGCAGTGCTAGAAAGGGGACGGGGTCTCTTAGCAATCAGCCCCAGCATTTT.

This clonotype was recorded at least ten times. The rearrangement joins TRBV7-8 to TRBJ2-5; 7 positions match TRBD1. CDR3 length: 14 amino acids. V trimming: 5 bases; J trimming: 5 bases; junction bases outside the gene matches: 8. The germline V gene encodes CDR1 SGHVS and CDR2 FQNEAQ. CDR3 in amino acids: CASSQNRGAETQYF. CDR3 nucleotides: TGTGCCAGCAGCCAAAACAGGGGTGCTGAGACCCAGTACTTC.

This clonotype has ten or more counts. The chain carries TRBV29-1 and TRBJ1-1, with D tentatively TRBD1 (6 bases). Germline loops: CDR1 SQVTM, CDR2 ANQGSEA. This CDR3 is 13 amino acids long. V lost 7 bases to trimming and J lost 4 bases, with 16 bases between them. The CDR3, as DNA: TGCAGCGCAACGGACAGAAGAGGCACTGAAGCTTTCTTT. Its translation: CSATDRRGTEAFF. The variable domain in full, completed from reference TRBV29-1 and TRBJ1-1, reads SAVISQKPSRDICQRGTSLTIQCQVDSQVTMMFWYRQQPGQSLTLIATANQGSEATYESGFVIDKFPISRPNLTFSTLTVSNMSPEDSSIYLCSATDRRGTEAFFGQGTRLTVV.

This clonotype was recorded a few times. The gene calls are TRBV10-3 and TRBJ1-5; perhaps TRBD1 as D (5 bases). Trimming removed 10 bases at V and 0 bases at J, with 19 bases between. Per the germline V gene, CDR1 is ENHRY and CDR2 is SYGVKD. The CDR3 has 16 residues. CDR3 residues: CASSPRGDFSNQPQHF. In nucleotides, the CDR3 is TGTGCCAGCAGCCCCCGAGGGGACTTTAGCAATCAGCCCCAGCATTTT.

This chain uses TRBV2 with TRBJ1-5; 9 bases fit TRBD1. CDR3 size: 15 residues. The V gene's germline CDR1 is SNHLY and CDR2 FYNNEI. Trimming removed 7 bases from V and 7 bases from J; junction bases left unmatched: 11. This chain's CDR3 is CASNPGTGKSQPQHF. CDR3 in DNA: TGTGCCAGCAACCCAGGGACAGGGAAGAGCCAGCCCCAGCATTTT.

A word on this clonotype: At one end, the junction sequence differs from germline, possibly due to a read error. The rearrangement joins TRBV6-5 to TRBJ2-5, with D uncertain. This CDR3 is 11 amino acids long. CDR1 and CDR2 (germline): MNHEY, SVGAGI. The CDR3 protein is CATSIEETQYF. The CDR3 bases are TGTGCCACCAGTATCGAGGAGACCCAGTACTTC.

V and J are TRBV19 and TRBJ2-5, with D perhaps TRBD2 (5 bases). The CDR3 loop spans 15 amino acids. The germline gives CDR1 LNHDA, CDR2 SQIVND (reference sequence). The ends were cut back, 8 bases at V and 4 bases at J, with 20 bases in the middle. This chain's CDR3 is CASGESRTRGETQYF. CDR3 bases: TGTGCCAGTGGGGAGTCAAGAACTAGAGGAGAGACCCAGTACTTC.

The chain uses TRBV11-2 and TRBJ2-5, with D tentatively TRBD2 (5 bases). CDR1 is SGHAT and CDR2 is FQNNGV in the germline V gene. The germline V and J ends were trimmed by 6 bases and 5 bases, with 16 bases remaining between them. The CDR3 is made up of 14 amino acids. CDR3 DNA: TGTGCCAGCAGAGGCCAGGACTTGACGGAGACCCAGTACTTC. Translating gives CASRGQDLTETQYF.

This clonotype was detected a few times. The gene calls are TRBV5-1 and TRBJ2-7; the D is unclear. Germline V lookup: CDR1 SGHRS, CDR2 YFSETQ. The CDR3 spans 12 residues. Between the trimmed V and J ends, which lost 4 bases and 7 bases, there was a span of 12 bases. CDR3 sequence: CASSPGRQEQYF. The CDR3 nucleotides read TGCGCCAGCAGCCCCGGTCGTCAAGAGCAGTACTTC.

About this clonotype: This may arise from a read error, as a much more abundant clone is one base away. V gene TRBV2 combines with J gene TRBJ1-1; 10 positions match TRBD1. Looked up from germline, CDR1 is SNHLY and CDR2 is FYNNEI. The CDR3 covers 13 residues. V lost 8 bases to trimming and J lost 4 bases; unmatched junction nucleotides: 4. CDR3 DNA: TGTGCCAGCGCAGGACAGGGGGTCACTGAAGCTTTCTTT. It is translated as CASAGQGVTEAFF.

The J gene is TRBJ1-5, the V gene TRBV24-1; D not certain. Trimming removed 5 bases from V and 2 bases from J, with 15 bases in between. The CDR3 contains 16 residues. Germline CDR1 is KGHDR and CDR2 is SFDVKD. CDR3 DNA sequence: TGTGCCACCAGTGCTCAGGTCCCCCGAGGCAATCAGCCCCAGCATTTT. It is translated as CATSAQVPRGNQPQHF.

This clonotype has only a few counts. The chain employs TRBV7-2 and TRBJ1-1; D perhaps matches TRBD1 (5 bases). Germline V gene lookup returns CDR1 SGHTA and CDR2 FQGNSA. Trimming took 7 bases from V and 5 from J, leaving 14 bases between them. This CDR3 is 13 amino acids long. The CDR3 DNA reads as TGTGCCAGCACTGACGGGGGGGTTACTGAAGCTTTCTTT. As protein: CASTDGGVTEAFF.

This clonotype was observed many times. The chain is built from TRBV20-1 and TRBJ1-2; 7 positions agree with TRBD1. The CDR3 runs 14 residues. CDR1 and CDR2 from the germline V gene are DFQATT and SNEGSKA (reference sequence). V dropped 3 bases and J dropped 2; count of bases not matched to a gene: 6. The CDR3 loop reads CSASLDRKNYGYTF. The CDR3 DNA reads as TGCAGTGCTAGCCTGGACAGGAAAAACTATGGCTACACCTTC.

This chain connects TRBV7-2 to TRBJ1-1, with a weak D call TRBD1 (5 bases). Trimming shortened V by 6 bases and J by 5 bases, and 22 bases separated the two germline ends. The CDR3 totals 16 residues. Germline V lookup: CDR1 SGHTA, CDR2 FQGNSA. The CDR3 nucleotides read TGTGCCAGCAGTTGGGTTCCGGGACGTGAATGGACTGAAGCTTTCTTT. Translation gives CASSWVPGREWTEAFF.

As to this clonotype: The germline gene is not matched at one end of the junction; a read error may be the cause. The chain uses TRBV5-1 and TRBJ2-7, with 9 nucleotides matching TRBD1. Germline CDR1 reads SGHRS; CDR2 reads YFSETQ. The CDR3 has 14 residues. The CDR3: CASSRDRVREEQYF. In DNA form, the CDR3 reads TGTGCCAGCAGCAGGGACAGGGTAAGGGAGGAGCAGTACTTC.

The genes are TRBV5-1 and TRBJ1-4; TRBD1 matches 10 bases. The CDR3 extends over 15 amino acids. V lost 4 bases, J lost 7 bases, and 7 bases stayed unmatched. Germline values: CDR1 SGHRS, CDR2 YFSETQ. CDR3 loop: CASSVLGQGTEKLFF. In DNA form, the CDR3 reads TGCGCCAGCAGCGTCCTGGGACAGGGGACTGAAAAACTGTTTTTT.

Turning to this clonotype: It may be a read error: a sequence one base away is much more abundant. The chain carries TRBV2 and TRBJ2-5; 9 nucleotides line up with TRBD1. The CDR3 length is 13 residues. CDR1 and CDR2 from the germline V gene are SNHLY and FYNNEI. In DNA form, the CDR3 reads TGTGCCAGCAAAACAGGGGGCAGGGACGAGCAGCACTTC. Encoded protein: CASKTGGRDEQHF.

This clonotype occurred a few times. This chain links TRBV3-1 with TRBJ2-5, with 8 bases identical to TRBD2. The CDR3 contains 13 residues. Trimming removed 10 bases from V and 5 bases from J; junction bases left unmatched: 9. The germline V gene has CDR1 LGHDT and CDR2 YNNKEL (reference sequence). The CDR3 reads CAISTGGLETQYF. The DNA for the CDR3 is TGTGCCATCTCAACGGGGGGGCTGGAGACCCAGTACTTC.

This chain uses TRBV4-3 with TRBJ1-2; possible D gene TRBD1, 6 bases. This CDR3 has 14 residues. The V and J ends lost 4 bases and 12 bases respectively, with 21 bases between them. The germline V gene has CDR1 LGHNA and CDR2 YSLEER. The CDR3 loop is CASSRLEADRINTF. The CDR3 DNA reads TGCGCCAGCAGCCGGTTAGAGGCAGACAGGATCAACACCTTC.

V gene TRBV9 combines with J gene TRBJ2-3; D call uncertain. The V gene's germline CDR1 is SGDLS and CDR2 YYNGEE. This CDR3 is 11 amino acids long. V was clipped by 0 bases and J by 6 bases, with 2 bases between them. CDR3 sequence reads: CASSVDDTQYF. The CDR3 region has the DNA TGTGCCAGCAGCGTAGACGATACGCAGTATTTT.

The chain joins TRBV12-3 or TRBV12-4 to TRBJ2-5; 10 nucleotides agree with TRBD2. V shed 5 bases, J shed 4 bases, and the junction held 4 bases outside the gene matches. This CDR3 has 14 residues. In nucleotides, the CDR3 is TGTGCCAGCAGTCAAGCGGGGGGGCTAGAGACCCAGTACTTC. This translates into CASSQAGGLETQYF.

This clonotype was recorded only once. A much larger clone lies one base from this, so it may be a read error. The chain has TRBV7-9 and TRBJ1-5, with a weak D call TRBD1 (6 bases). CDR1 is SEHNR and CDR2 is FQNEAQ in the germline V gene (reference sequence). The CDR3 spans 16 residues. CDR3 residues: CASSQSYQGFDQPRHF. The CDR3 coding sequence is TGTGCCAGCAGCCAATCTTACCAGGGGTTCGATCAGCCCCGGCATTTT. Supplemented by reference TRBV7-9 and TRBJ1-5, the full variable domain reads DTGVSQNPRHKITKRGQNVTFRCDPISEHNRLYWYRQTLGQGPEFLTYFQNEAQLEKSRLLSDRFSAERPKGSFSTLEIQRTEQGDSAMYLCASSQSYQGFDQPRHFGDGTRLSIL.

This clonotype was seen more than once but under ten times. The rearrangement joins TRBV7-9 to TRBJ1-1; D is unclear. Trimming cost V 1 base and J 6 bases, with 6 bases left between them. This CDR3 contains 12 residues. Germline V gives CDR1 SEHNR, CDR2 FQNEAQ (reference sequence). CDR3 nucleotide sequence: TGTGCCAGCAGCTTAGTTGATCCTGAAGCTTTCTTT. Translated: CASSLVDPEAFF.